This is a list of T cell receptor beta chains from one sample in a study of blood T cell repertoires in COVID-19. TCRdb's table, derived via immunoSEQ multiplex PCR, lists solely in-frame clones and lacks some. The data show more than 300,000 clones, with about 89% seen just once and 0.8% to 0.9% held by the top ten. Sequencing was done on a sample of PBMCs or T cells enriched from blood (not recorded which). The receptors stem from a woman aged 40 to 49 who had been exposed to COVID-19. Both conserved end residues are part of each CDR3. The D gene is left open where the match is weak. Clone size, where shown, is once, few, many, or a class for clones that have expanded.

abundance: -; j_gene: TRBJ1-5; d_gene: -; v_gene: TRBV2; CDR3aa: CASTRGDNQPQHF; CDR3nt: TGTGCCAGCACCCGGGGGGACAATCAGCCCCAGCATTTT
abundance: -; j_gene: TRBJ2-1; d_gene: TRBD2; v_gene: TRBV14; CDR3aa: CASSQLTRTSGRAGNEQFF; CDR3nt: TGTGCCAGCAGCCAGTTGACTCGGACTAGCGGGAGGGCCGGTAATGAGCAGTTCTTC
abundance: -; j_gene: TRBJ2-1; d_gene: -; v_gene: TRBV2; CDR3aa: CASNARFYNEQFF; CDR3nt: TGTGCCAGCAATGCCAGATTCTACAATGAGCAGTTCTTC
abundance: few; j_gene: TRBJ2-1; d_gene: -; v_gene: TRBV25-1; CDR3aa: CASTPSGAYEQFF; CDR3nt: TGTGCCAGCACCCCATCGGGAGCGTATGAGCAGTTCTTC
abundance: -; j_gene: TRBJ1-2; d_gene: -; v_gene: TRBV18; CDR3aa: CASSLSGSAYGYTF; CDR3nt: TGTGCCAGCTCACTTTCAGGGTCTGCATATGGCTACACCTTC
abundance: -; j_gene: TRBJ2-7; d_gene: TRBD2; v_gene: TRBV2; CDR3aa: CASRASGSSYEQYF; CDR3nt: TGTGCCAGCAGGGCTAGCGGGAGCTCCTACGAGCAGTACTTC
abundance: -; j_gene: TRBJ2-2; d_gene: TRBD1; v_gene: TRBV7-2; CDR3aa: CASSIGQGAGELFF; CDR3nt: TGTGCCAGCAGCATAGGACAGGGGGCCGGGGAGCTGTTTTTT
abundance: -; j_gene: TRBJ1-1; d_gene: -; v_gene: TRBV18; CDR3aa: CASSQGQLNTEAFF; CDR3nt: TGTGCCAGCTCACAAGGACAGTTGAACACTGAAGCTTTCTTT
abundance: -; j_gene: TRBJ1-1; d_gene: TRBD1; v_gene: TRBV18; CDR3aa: CASSVKTGLNTEAFF; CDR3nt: TGTGCCAGCTCCGTTAAGACAGGGCTTAACACTGAAGCTTTCTTT
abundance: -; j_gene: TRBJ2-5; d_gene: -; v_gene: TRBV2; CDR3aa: CASSASETQYF; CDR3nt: TGTGCCAGCAGTGCTAGCGAGACCCAGTACTTC
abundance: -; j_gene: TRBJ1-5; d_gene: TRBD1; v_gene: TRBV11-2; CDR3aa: CASSATGASNQPQHF; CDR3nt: TGTGCCAGCAGCGCGACAGGGGCTAGCAATCAGCCCCAGCATTTT
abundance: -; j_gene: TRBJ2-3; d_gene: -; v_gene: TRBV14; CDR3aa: CASSQATDTQYF; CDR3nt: TGTGCCAGCAGCCAAGCGACAGATACGCAGTATTTT
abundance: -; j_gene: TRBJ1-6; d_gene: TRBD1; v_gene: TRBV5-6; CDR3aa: CASSLVRGTVNSPLHF; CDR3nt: TGTGCCAGCAGCTTGGTTCGTGGGACAGTCAATTCACCCCTCCACTTT
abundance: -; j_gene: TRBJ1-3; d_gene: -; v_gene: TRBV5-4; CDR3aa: CASSPGQPSGNTIYF; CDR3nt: TGTGCCAGCAGCCCCGGACAGCCCTCTGGAAACACCATATATTTT
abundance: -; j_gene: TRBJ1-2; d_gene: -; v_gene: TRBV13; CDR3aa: CASSSRTYGYTF; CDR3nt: TGTGCCAGCAGTTCCCGGACTTATGGCTACACCTTC
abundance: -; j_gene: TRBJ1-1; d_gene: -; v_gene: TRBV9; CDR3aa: CASSVHGGGLDTEAFF; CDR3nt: TGTGCCAGCAGCGTCCATGGGGGGGGCTTGGACACTGAAGCTTTCTTT
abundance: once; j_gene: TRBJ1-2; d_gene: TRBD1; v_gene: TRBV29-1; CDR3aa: CSVQTGGRGYTF; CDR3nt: TGCAGCGTACAAACAGGGGGCCGTGGCTACACCTTC
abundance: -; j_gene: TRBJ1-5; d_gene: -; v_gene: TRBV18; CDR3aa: CASSPTGIGNQPQHF; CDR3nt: TGTGCCAGCTCACCAACAGGGATAGGCAATCAGCCCCAGCATTTT
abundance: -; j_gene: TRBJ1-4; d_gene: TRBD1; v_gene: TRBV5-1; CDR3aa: CASSSGQRPNEKLFF; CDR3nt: TGCGCCAGCAGCTCGGGACAGCGACCTAATGAAAAACTGTTTTTT
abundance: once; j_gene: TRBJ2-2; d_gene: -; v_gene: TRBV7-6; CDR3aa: CASRLTENTGELFF; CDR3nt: TGTGCCAGCCGTCTGACTGAGAACACCGGGGAGCTGTTTTTT
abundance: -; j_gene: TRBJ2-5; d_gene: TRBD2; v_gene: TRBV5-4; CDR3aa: CASSLGTGGETQYF; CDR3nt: TGTGCCAGCAGCTTGGGTACGGGAGGGGAGACCCAGTACTTC
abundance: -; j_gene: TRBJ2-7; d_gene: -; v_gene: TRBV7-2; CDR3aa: CASSLGFYEQYF; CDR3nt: TGTGCCAGCAGCCTGGGCTTTTACGAGCAGTACTTC
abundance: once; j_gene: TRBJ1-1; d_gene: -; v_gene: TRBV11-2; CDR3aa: CASSLTPEGVTEAFF; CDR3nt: TGTGCCAGCAGCTTGACTCCCGAAGGGGTCACTGAAGCTTTCTTT
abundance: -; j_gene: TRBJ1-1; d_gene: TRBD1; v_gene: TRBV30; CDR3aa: CAWGRGMNTEAFF; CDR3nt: TGTGCCTGGGGCAGGGGGATGAACACTGAAGCTTTCTTT
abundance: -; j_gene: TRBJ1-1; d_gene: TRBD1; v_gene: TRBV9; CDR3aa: CASSAGQGARTEAFF; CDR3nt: TGTGCCAGCAGCGCAGGACAGGGGGCGCGAACTGAAGCTTTCTTT
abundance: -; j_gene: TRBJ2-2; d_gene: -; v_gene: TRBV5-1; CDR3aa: CASSQGAGNTGELFF; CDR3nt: TGCGCCAGCAGCCAAGGGGCGGGAAACACCGGGGAGCTGTTTTTT
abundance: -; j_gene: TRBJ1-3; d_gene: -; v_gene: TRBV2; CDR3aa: CASILLLGRAFGNTIYF; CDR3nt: TGTGCCAGCATTCTCCTCCTCGGCAGGGCATTTGGAAACACCATATATTTT
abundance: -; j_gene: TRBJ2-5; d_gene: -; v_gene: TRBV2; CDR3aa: CASMRRSETQYF; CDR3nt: TGTGCCAGCATGCGGAGATCAGAGACCCAGTACTTC
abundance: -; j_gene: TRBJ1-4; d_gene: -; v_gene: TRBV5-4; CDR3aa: CASSSQQGSEKLFF; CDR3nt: TGTGCCAGCAGCTCCCAACAGGGAAGCGAAAAACTGTTTTTT
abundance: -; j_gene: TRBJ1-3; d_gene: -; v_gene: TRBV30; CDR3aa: CAWREVTGTGNTIYF; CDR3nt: TGTGCCTGGAGAGAGGTGACAGGTACTGGAAACACCATATATTTT
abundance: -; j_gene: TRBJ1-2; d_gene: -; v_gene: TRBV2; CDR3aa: CASTYRRNLGYTF; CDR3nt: TGTGCCAGCACTTACCGGAGGAATCTCGGCTACACCTTC
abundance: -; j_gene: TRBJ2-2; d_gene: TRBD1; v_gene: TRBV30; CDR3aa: CAWSVPGTGSNTGELFF; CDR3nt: TGTGCCTGGAGTGTCCCCGGGACAGGGTCAAACACCGGGGAGCTGTTTTTT
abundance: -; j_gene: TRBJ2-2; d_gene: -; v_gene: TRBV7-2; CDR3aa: CASSLGDRRTGELFF; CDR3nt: TGTGCCAGCAGCTTAGGAGACAGAAGGACCGGGGAGCTGTTTTTT
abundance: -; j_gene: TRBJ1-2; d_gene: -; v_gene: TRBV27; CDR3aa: CASRVSTGYKGYTF; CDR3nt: TGTGCCAGCAGAGTAAGCACAGGTTACAAAGGCTACACCTTC
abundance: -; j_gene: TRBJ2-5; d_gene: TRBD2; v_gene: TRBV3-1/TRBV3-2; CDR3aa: CASRGTTQETQYF; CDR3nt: TGTGCCAGCAGGGGGACTACCCAAGAGACCCAGTACTTC
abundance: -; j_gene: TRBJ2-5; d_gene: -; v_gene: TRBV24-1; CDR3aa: CATMGAGSDQETQYF; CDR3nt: TGTGCCACCATGGGGGCAGGTTCAGATCAGGAGACCCAGTACTTC
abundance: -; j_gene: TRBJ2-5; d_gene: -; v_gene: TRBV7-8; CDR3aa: CASSFPQGTQYF; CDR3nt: TGTGCCAGCAGCTTTCCCCAGGGGACCCAGTACTTC
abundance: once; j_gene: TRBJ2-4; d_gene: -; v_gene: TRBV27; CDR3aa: CATSPTRRAKNIQYF; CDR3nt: TGTGCCACCTCCCCAACCCGGCGGGCCAAAAACATTCAGTACTTC
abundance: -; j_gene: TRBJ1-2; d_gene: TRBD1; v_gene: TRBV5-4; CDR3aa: CATPDRGKGYTF; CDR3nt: TGTGCCACTCCTGACAGGGGAAAGGGCTACACCTTC
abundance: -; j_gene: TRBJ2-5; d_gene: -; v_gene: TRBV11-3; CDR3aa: CASSSRGGETQYF; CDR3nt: TGTGCCAGCAGCTCGCGCGGGGGCGAGACCCAGTACTTC
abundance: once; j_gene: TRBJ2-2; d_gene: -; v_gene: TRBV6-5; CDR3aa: CACASEGRTGELFF; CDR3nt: TGTGCCTGCGCGTCGGAGGGTCGGACCGGGGAGCTGTTTTTT
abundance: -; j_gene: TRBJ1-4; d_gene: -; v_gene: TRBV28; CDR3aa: CASSLVGQSYEKLFF; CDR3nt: TGTGCCAGCAGTTTAGTAGGACAGTCTTATGAAAAACTGTTTTTT
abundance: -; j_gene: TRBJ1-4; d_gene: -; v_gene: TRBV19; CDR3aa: CATRARQANEKLFF; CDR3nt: TGTGCCACCAGAGCGAGACAGGCAAATGAAAAACTGTTTTTT
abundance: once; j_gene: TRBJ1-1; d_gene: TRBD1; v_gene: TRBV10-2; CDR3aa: CASSSTGVSTEAFF; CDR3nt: TGCGCCAGCAGTTCAACAGGGGTGAGCACTGAAGCTTTCTTT
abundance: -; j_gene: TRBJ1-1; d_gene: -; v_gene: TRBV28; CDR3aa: CASSLSSNTEAFF; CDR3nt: TGTGCCAGCAGCCTATCCTCGAACACTGAAGCTTTCTTT
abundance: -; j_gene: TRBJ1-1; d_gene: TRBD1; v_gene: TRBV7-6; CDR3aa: CASSSRTGGGTEAFF; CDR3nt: TGTGCCAGCAGCTCGCGGACAGGGGGAGGGACTGAAGCTTTCTTT